The 28 T cell receptor beta chains below were found in one sample sequenced in a study of CD8 T cells in Susac syndrome (dated by TCRdb to the late 2010s). Libraries were made using the immunoSEQ multiplex PCR assay. RNA was extracted using the RNeasy kit, and 0.5 to 1 microgram was reverse transcribed with random hexamers. Clones were called with MiXCR by TCRdb after fastp trimmed the public reads at Q25, and only in-frame beta chains were retained. One record per CDR3 amino acid sequence lists the most common genes and DNA. Within this sample are about 200,000 distinct CDR3 sequences, with 90% to 95% of them counted one time only. The ten biggest clones cover less than 0.11% of the sample. The source material was CD4+ T cells from PBMCs. Every receptor here comes from a human donor in good health.

The chain has TRBV23-1 and TRBJ1-2; D gene unclear. TRBV23-1 is an ORF, with its function uncertain. V was cut by 2 bases and J by 8 bases, with 12 bases left in between. This CDR3 is 13 amino acids long. This chain's CDR3 is CASSQDQPAGYTF. CDR3 DNA sequence: TGCGCCAGCAGTCAAGACCAACCTGCGGGCTACACCTTC.

The chain has TRBV12-3 or TRBV12-4 and TRBJ2-1; the D gene is possibly TRBD2 (7 bases). The V end was cut by 3 bases, the J end by 5 bases, with 8 bases between. The CDR3 sequence is 13 residues long. As DNA, the CDR3 is TGTGCCAGCAGTTTGGGGGGGCACAATGAGCAGTTCTTC. This sequence encodes CASSLGGHNEQFF.

This chain joins TRBV7-3 and TRBJ2-3; maybe TRBD2 (6 bases). Germline V gene data show CDR1 as SGHTA and CDR2 as FQGTGA. The V gene lost 1 base and the J gene lost 5 bases, with 13 bases spanning the gap. The CDR3 has 15 residues. CDR3 amino acids: CASSLIPGVGDTQYF. The CDR3 DNA reads as TGTGCCAGCAGCTTAATACCGGGAGTGGGAGATACGCAGTATTTT.

The chain uses TRBV29-1 and TRBJ2-3; 7 positions agree with TRBD1. The CDR3 contains 11 residues. V lost 7 bases, J lost 11 bases, and 9 bases stayed unmatched. Germline V gene sequence: CDR1 SQVTM, CDR2 ANQGSEA. The chain's CDR3 is CSAAGGLEQYF. The CDR3 DNA reads TGCAGCGCCGCAGGGGGTTTGGAGCAGTATTTT.

The chain employs TRBV29-1 and TRBJ2-1, with unresolved D. The V end was cut by 4 bases, the J end by 8 bases, with 12 bases between. In germline, CDR1 is SQVTM, CDR2 ANQGSEA. The CDR3 spans 12 residues. The CDR3 loop reads CSVVPGLDEQFF. The CDR3 DNA follows: TGCAGCGTTGTTCCCGGGCTCGATGAGCAGTTCTTC.

The chain links TRBV4-2 to TRBJ1-5; D may be TRBD1 (5 bases). Trimming removed 3 bases at V and 3 bases at J, with 15 bases between. Germline values: CDR1 LGHNA, CDR2 YNFKEQ. The CDR3 has 16 amino acids. The CDR3: CASSQEEGRINQPQHF. The CDR3 DNA follows: TGTGCCAGCAGCCAGGAGGAGGGACGGATCAATCAGCCCCAGCATTTT.

The chain recombines TRBV19 with TRBJ1-1, with unresolved D. There are 14 residues in the CDR3. V dropped 3 bases and J dropped 1 base, with 9 bases sitting between them. CDR1 LNHDA and CDR2 SQIVND come from the germline V gene (reference sequence). In nucleotides, the CDR3 is TGTGCCAGTAGTATCACAGCCACGAACACTGAAGCTTTCTTT. Translating it yields CASSITATNTEAFF.

This chain uses TRBV11-2 with TRBJ1-6, with D hard to call. The CDR3 has 15 amino acids. Germline CDR1 is SGHAT and CDR2 is FQNNGV. The V and J ends lost 1 base and 7 bases respectively, with 11 bases between them. CDR3 in DNA: TGTGCCAGCAGCTTAGGCGTCAGTTCGAATTCACCCCTCCACTTT. Translating gives CASSLGVSSNSPLHF.

This clonotype appeared once. The CDR3 protein is CASSEGWPSEQYV. DNA for the CDR3: TGTGCCAGCAGTGAGGGATGGCCCTCCGAGCAGTACGTC. V and J are TRBV2 and TRBJ2-7, with D uncertain. V was cut by 3 bases and J by 6 bases, with 12 bases left in between. The CDR3 is made up of 13 amino acids. Germline CDR1 SNHLY, CDR2 FYNNEI.

The J gene is TRBJ2-6, the V gene TRBV3-1; D gene unclear. The V and J ends lost 4 bases and 0 bases respectively, with 13 bases between them. This CDR3 has 17 amino acids. Looked up from germline, CDR1 is LGHDT and CDR2 is YNNKEL (reference sequence). For the CDR3, the DNA is TGTGCCAGCAGCCCCCCCGGGCGGAACTCTGGGGCCAACGTCCTGACTTTC. This sequence encodes CASSPPGRNSGANVLTF.

This CDR3 is CASSQGAGHQETQYF. The CDR3 DNA reads as TGTGCCAGCAGCCAAGGGGCAGGGCACCAAGAGACCCAGTACTTC. The V call is TRBV3-1, the J call TRBJ2-5; a weak D match, TRBD1 (5 bases). V dropped 1 base and J dropped 0 bases, with 9 bases sitting between them. The CDR3 is 15 residues long. Germline V gives CDR1 LGHDT, CDR2 YNNKEL (reference sequence).

V usage is TRBV20-1 and J usage is TRBJ2-7; D perhaps matches TRBD2 (6 bases). The germline V and J ends were trimmed by 0 bases and 1 base, with 10 bases remaining between them. The CDR3 has 14 residues. CDR1 is DFQATT and CDR2 is SNEGSKA in the germline V gene (reference sequence). The CDR3 DNA sequence: TGCAGTGCTAGAGATGCAGCGGGTTCCTACGAGCAGTACTTC. Translation: CSARDAAGSYEQYF.

V gene TRBV3-1 combines with J gene TRBJ2-7, with 9 positions matching TRBD2. This CDR3 is built from 16 residues. V gave up 3 bases and J gave up 0 bases; unmatched junction bases: 6. CDR1 and CDR2 from the germline V gene are LGHDT and YNNKEL (reference sequence). Written as DNA, the CDR3 is TGTGCCAGCAGCCAGGGTAGCGGGGGTTACTCCTACGAGCAGTACTTC. Residues: CASSQGSGGYSYEQYF.

This sequence joins TRBV4-1 and TRBJ2-1; D is undetermined. Germline loops: CDR1 MGHRA, CDR2 YSYEKL. Trimming took 1 base from V and 8 from J, leaving 18 bases between them. The CDR3 runs to 16 residues. CDR3 protein: CASSQGASYRDHEQFF. The CDR3 DNA reads TGCGCCAGCAGCCAAGGCGCATCTTATAGGGATCATGAGCAGTTCTTC.

The CDR3 DNA follows: TGTGCCACCAGCAGACCCACCGTGAATACGCAGTATTTT. Protein product: CATSRPTVNTQYF. The chain links TRBV15 to TRBJ2-3, with D unclear. Germline values: CDR1 LNHNV, CDR2 YYDKDF (reference sequence). V was clipped by 2 bases and J by 7 bases, with 10 bases between them. The CDR3 is made up of 13 amino acids.

In DNA form, the CDR3 reads TGTGCCAGCAGCCAATCACTGAACACTGAAGCTTTCTTT. Translating gives CASSQSLNTEAFF. The chain joins TRBV5-6 to TRBJ1-1; D gene unclear. V lost 4 bases and J lost 0, with 7 bases in between. Germline V gene lookup returns CDR1 SGHDT and CDR2 YYEEEE. The CDR3 extends over 13 amino acids.

The DNA of the CDR3 is TGTGCCAGCAGCCCATTAGCGGGAACCCAGTTTTACTACGAGCAGTACGTC. This gives the protein CASSPLAGTQFYYEQYV. This rearrangement joins TRBV3-1 to TRBJ2-7, with 8 bases identical to TRBD2. The V gene end was trimmed by 4 bases and the J gene end by 3 bases; junction bases not matched to a gene: 14. The CDR3 length is 17 residues. The germline V gene encodes CDR1 LGHDT and CDR2 YNNKEL (reference sequence).

The chain recombines TRBV9 with TRBJ1-1; 9 bases line up with TRBD1. CDR3 length equals 16 residues. V dropped 0 bases and J dropped 1; count of bases not matched to a gene: 4. Per germline, CDR1 SGDLS and CDR2 YYNGEE. CDR3 in amino acids: CASSVVPGQGNTEAFF. In nucleotides, the CDR3 is TGTGCCAGCAGCGTAGTCCCGGGACAGGGGAACACTGAAGCTTTCTTT.

The V call is TRBV5-1, the J call TRBJ2-3; possibly TRBD2 for D (6 bases). Trimming removed 0 bases from V and 5 bases from J, with 10 bases in between. The CDR3 covers 14 residues. The germline gives CDR1 SGHRS, CDR2 YFSETQ. The CDR3 here is CASSLDRAGDTQYF. The CDR3 DNA follows: TGCGCCAGCAGCTTGGATAGAGCGGGAGATACGCAGTATTTT.

This clonotype appeared once. The chain is built from TRBV5-1 and TRBJ2-1, with D tentatively TRBD1 (6 bases). V was clipped by 0 bases and J by 4 bases, with 11 bases between them. Germline CDR1 is SGHRS and CDR2 is YFSETQ. This CDR3 contains 15 residues. This CDR3 reads CASSLGGDRYNEQFF. The CDR3 DNA is TGCGCCAGCAGCTTGGGGGGAGACAGGTACAATGAGCAGTTCTTC.

The chain uses TRBV30 and TRBJ1-5, with D unclear. The CDR3 is made up of 12 amino acids. Trimming pared 5 bases from V and 6 bases from J, leaving 11 bases between. Germline CDR1 reads GTSNPN; CDR2 reads SVGIG (reference sequence). CDR3: CAWGSLGQPQHF. DNA for the CDR3: TGTGCCTGGGGTTCCCTTGGTCAGCCCCAGCATTTT.

The V call is TRBV20-1, the J call TRBJ2-1; TRBD2 matches at 12 bases. This CDR3 contains 15 residues. The germline V gene encodes CDR1 DFQATT and CDR2 SNEGSKA (reference sequence). The trim removed 3 bases at V and 6 bases at J, leaving 6 bases unmatched. CDR3 protein: CSARATSGSFNEQFF. As DNA, the CDR3 is TGCAGTGCTAGGGCGACTAGCGGGAGTTTCAATGAGCAGTTCTTC.

The chain is built from TRBV29-1 and TRBJ2-7; 10 nucleotides agree with TRBD1. V trimming: 4 bases; J trimming: 5 bases; junction bases outside the gene matches: 5. Germline assignment: CDR1 SQVTM and CDR2 ANQGSEA. The CDR3 consists of 13 residues. The CDR3 bases are TGCAGCGTTGCGGGGACAGGGGATAACGAGCAGTACTTC. Protein: CSVAGTGDNEQYF.

The chain joins TRBV29-1 to TRBJ2-7; possible D gene TRBD1, 5 bases. This CDR3 region has 13 residues. CDR1 is SQVTM, CDR2 ANQGSEA, per germline. V shed 5 bases and J shed 4 bases, with 15 bases lying between them. The CDR3 is CSVSMTESYEQYV. In nucleotides, the CDR3 is TGCAGCGTTTCCATGACAGAGAGTTACGAGCAGTACGTC.

The chain couples TRBV19 to TRBJ1-1, with D uncertain. Deletions cut 1 base from V and 6 bases from J, with 9 bases between. The CDR3 covers 13 residues. CDR1 is LNHDA, CDR2 SQIVND, per germline (reference sequence). In DNA form, the CDR3 reads TGTGCCAGTAGTATAGGATTCGGCGCTGAAGCTTTCTTT. As protein: CASSIGFGAEAFF.

The chain employs TRBV3-1 and TRBJ2-1; D perhaps matches TRBD2 (6 bases). Germline V CDR1 and CDR2: LGHDT, YNNKEL (reference sequence). CDR3 length: 13 amino acids. The V and J ends lost 10 bases and 6 bases respectively, with 16 bases between them. CDR3 loop: CATWAAGLNEQFF. The CDR3 region has the DNA TGTGCCACGTGGGCGGCGGGGCTCAATGAGCAGTTCTTC.

This chain uses TRBV29-1 with TRBJ2-1; D uncertain. The V gene's germline CDR1 is SQVTM and CDR2 ANQGSEA. CDR3 length: 11 amino acids. Trimming stripped 7 bases from V and 7 bases from J, with 11 bases between. The CDR3 reads CSEINRNEQFF. The CDR3 nucleotides are TGCAGCGAAATCAACAGAAATGAGCAGTTCTTC.

The rearrangement links TRBV20-1 to TRBJ2-3, with 8 bases matching TRBD2. The length of the CDR3 is 15 residues. The germline V gene encodes CDR1 DFQATT and CDR2 SNEGSKA (reference sequence). V was clipped by 2 bases and J by 4 bases; unmatched bases: 8. CDR3 DNA: TGCAGTGCTAGACCGGCAGCGGGAGTTGCAGATACGCAGTATTTT. Its protein is CSARPAAGVADTQYF.